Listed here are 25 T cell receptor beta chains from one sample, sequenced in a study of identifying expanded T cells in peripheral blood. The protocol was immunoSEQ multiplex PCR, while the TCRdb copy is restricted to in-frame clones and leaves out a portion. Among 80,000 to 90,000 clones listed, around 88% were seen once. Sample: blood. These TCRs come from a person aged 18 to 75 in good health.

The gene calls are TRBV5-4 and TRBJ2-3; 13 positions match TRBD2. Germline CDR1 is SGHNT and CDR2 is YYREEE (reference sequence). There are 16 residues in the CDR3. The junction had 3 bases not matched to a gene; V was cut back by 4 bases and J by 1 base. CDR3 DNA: TGTGCCAGCAGCCCAGGACTAGCGGGGGGCACAGATACGCAGTATTTT. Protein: CASSPGLAGGTDTQYF.

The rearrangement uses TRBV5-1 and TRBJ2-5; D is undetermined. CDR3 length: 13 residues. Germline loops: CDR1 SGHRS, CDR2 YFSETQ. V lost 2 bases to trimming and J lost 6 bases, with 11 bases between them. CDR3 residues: CASSFIRGKTQYF. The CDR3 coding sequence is TGCGCCAGCAGCTTCATCCGTGGGAAGACCCAGTACTTC.

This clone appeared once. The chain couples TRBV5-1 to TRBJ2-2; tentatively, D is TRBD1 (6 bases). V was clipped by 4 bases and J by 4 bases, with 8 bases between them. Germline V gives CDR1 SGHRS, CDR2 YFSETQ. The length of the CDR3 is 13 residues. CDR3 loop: CASSPGVTGELFF. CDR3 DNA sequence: TGCGCCAGCAGCCCAGGGGTCACCGGGGAGCTGTTTTTT. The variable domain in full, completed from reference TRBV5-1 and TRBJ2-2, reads KAGVTQTPRYLIKTRGQQVTLSCSPISGHRSVSWYQQTPGQGLQFLFEYFSETQRNKGNFPGRFSGRQFSNSRSEMNVSTLELGDSALYLCASSPGVTGELFFGEGSRLTVL.

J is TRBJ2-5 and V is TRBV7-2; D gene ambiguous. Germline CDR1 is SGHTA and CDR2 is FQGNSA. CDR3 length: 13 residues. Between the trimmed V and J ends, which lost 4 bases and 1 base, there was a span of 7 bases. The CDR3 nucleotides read TGTGCCAGCAGCTATCTGAGCCAAGAGACCCAGTACTTC. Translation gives CASSYLSQETQYF.

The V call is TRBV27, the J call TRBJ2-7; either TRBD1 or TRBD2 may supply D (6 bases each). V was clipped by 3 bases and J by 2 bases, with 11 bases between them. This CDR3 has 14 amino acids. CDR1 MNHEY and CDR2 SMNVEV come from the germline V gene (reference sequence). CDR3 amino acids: CASSFRGEAYEQYF. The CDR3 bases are TGTGCCAGCAGTTTTAGGGGGGAGGCCTACGAGCAGTACTTC.

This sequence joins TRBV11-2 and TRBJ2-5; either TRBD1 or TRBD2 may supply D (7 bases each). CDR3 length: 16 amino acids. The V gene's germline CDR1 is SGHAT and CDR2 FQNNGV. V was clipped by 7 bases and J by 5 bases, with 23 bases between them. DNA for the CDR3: TGTGCCAGCACCCCAGGGGGGGGGCAAGGGGGCGAGACCCAGTACTTC. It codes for CASTPGGGQGGETQYF.

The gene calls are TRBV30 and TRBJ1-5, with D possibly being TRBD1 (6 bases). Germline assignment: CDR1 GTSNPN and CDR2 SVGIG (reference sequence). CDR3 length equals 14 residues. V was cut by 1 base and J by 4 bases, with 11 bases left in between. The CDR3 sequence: CAWSAGTFNQPQHF. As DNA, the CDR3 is TGTGCCTGGAGTGCCGGGACATTTAATCAGCCCCAGCATTTT.

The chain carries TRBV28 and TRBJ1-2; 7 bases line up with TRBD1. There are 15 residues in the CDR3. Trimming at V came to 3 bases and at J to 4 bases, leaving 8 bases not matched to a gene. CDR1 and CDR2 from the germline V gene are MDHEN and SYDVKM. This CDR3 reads CASSLPQGVPYGYTF. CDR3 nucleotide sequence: TGTGCCAGCAGTTTGCCCCAGGGGGTCCCCTATGGCTACACCTTC.

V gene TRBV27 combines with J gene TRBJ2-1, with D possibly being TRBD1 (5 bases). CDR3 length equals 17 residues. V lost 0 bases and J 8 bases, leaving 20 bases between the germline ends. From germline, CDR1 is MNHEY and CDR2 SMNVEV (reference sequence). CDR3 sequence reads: CASSLSIDPGWGDEQFF. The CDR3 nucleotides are TGTGCCAGCAGTTTATCGATCGACCCAGGGTGGGGTGATGAGCAGTTCTTC.

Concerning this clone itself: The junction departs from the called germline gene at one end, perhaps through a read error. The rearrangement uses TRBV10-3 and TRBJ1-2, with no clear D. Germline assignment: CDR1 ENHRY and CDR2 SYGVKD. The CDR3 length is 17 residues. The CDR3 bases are TGTGCCAGCAGTATAGCGGGCTCGAGGGCGAATAACTATGGCTACACCTTC. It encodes CASSIAGSRANNYGYTF.

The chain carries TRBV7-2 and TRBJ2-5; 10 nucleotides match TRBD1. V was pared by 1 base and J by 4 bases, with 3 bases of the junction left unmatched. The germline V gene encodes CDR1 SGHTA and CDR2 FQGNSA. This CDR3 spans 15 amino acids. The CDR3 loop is CASSLEWTGGETQYF. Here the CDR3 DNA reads TGTGCCAGCAGCTTAGAGTGGACAGGGGGAGAGACCCAGTACTTC.

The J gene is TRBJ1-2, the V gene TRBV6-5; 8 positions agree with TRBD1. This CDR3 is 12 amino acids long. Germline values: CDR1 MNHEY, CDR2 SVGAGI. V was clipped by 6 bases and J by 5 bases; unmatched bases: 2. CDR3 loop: CASSRQGYGYTF. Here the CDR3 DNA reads TGTGCCAGCAGCCGACAGGGGTATGGCTACACCTTC.

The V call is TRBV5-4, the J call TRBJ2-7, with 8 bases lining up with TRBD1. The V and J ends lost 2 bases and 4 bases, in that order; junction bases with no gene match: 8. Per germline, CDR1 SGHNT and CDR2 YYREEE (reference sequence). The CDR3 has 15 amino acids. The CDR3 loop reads CASSLTGGLSYEQYF. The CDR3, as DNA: TGTGCCAGCAGCTTAACAGGGGGTTTAAGTTACGAGCAGTACTTC.

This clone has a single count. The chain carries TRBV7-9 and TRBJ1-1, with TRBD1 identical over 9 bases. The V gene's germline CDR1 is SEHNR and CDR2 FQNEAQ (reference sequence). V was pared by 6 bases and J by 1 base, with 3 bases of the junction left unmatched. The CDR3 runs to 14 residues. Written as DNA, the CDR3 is TGTGCCAGCAGACAGGGGGCCGGGAACACTGAAGCTTTCTTT. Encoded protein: CASRQGAGNTEAFF. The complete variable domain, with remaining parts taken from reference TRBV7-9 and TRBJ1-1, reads DTGVSQNPRHKITKRGQNVTFRCDPISEHNRLYWYRQTLGQGPEFLTYFQNEAQLEKSRLLSDRFSAERPKGSFSTLEIQRTEQGDSAMYLCASRQGAGNTEAFFGQGTRLTVV.

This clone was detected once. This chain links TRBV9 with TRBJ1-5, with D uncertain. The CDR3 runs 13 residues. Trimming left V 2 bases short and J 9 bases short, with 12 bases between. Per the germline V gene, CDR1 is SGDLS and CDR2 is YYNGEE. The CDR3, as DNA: TGTGCCAGCAGCGTGATCCCGCAAGGGCCCCAGCATTTT. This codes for CASSVIPQGPQHF.

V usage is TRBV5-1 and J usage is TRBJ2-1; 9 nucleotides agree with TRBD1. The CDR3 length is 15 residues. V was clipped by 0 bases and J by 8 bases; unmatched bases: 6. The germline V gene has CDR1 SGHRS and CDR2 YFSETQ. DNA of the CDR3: TGCGCCAGCAGCTTGGGGGACAGGGAAGCATATGAGCAGTTCTTC. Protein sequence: CASSLGDREAYEQFF.

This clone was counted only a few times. The CDR3 DNA is TGTGCCAGCAGTCTCGGGACAGGGGGTGGCTACACCTTC. This gives the protein CASSLGTGGGYTF. The V call is TRBV27, the J call TRBJ1-2; 11 nucleotides line up with TRBD1. CDR1 is MNHEY and CDR2 is SMNVEV in the germline V gene (reference sequence). With 5 bases clipped from V and 7 bases from J, the junction kept 3 bases outside the gene matches. CDR3 size: 13 residues.

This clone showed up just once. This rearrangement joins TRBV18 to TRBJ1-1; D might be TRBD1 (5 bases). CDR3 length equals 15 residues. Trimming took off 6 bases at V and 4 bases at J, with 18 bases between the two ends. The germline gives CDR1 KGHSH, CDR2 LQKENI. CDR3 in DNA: TGTGCCAGCTCCCTTAGTCTGGGGGGAGGCACTGAAGCTTTCTTT. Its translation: CASSLSLGGGTEAFF.

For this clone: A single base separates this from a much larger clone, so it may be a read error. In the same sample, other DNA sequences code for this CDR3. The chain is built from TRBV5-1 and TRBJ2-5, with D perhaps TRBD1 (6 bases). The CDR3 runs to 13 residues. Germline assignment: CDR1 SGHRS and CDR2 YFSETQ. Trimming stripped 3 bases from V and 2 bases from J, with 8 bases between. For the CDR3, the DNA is TGCGCCAGCAGCTCGGGACAACAAGAGACCCAGTACTTC. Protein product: CASSSGQQETQYF. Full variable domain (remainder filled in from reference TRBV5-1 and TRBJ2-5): KAGVTQTPRYLIKTRGQQVTLSCSPISGHRSVSWYQQTPGQGLQFLFEYFSETQRNKGNFPGRFSGRQFSNSRSEMNVSTLELGDSALYLCASSSGQQETQYFGPGTRLLVL.

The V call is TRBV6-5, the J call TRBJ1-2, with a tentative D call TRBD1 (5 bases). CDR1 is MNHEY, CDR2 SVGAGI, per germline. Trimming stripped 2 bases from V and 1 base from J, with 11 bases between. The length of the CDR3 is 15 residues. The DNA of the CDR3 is TGTGCCAGCAGTTACCGGGGCGATAATAACTATGGCTACACCTTC. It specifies CASSYRGDNNYGYTF.

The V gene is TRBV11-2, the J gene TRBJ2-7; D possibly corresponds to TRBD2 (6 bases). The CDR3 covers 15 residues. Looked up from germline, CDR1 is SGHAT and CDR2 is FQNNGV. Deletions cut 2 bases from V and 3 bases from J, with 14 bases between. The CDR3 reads CASSLSAPGGYEQYF. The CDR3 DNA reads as TGTGCCAGCAGCTTAAGCGCCCCCGGGGGCTACGAGCAGTACTTC. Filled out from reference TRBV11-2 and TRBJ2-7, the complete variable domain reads EAGVAQSPRYKIIEKRQSVAFWCNPISGHATLYWYQQILGQGPKLLIQFQNNGVVDDSQLPKDRFSAERLKGVDSTLKIQPAKLEDSAVYLCASSLSAPGGYEQYFGPGTRLTVT.

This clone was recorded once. Here the CDR3 reads CASSTYSYEQYF. The CDR3 DNA sequence: TGTGCCAGCAGCACTTACTCCTACGAGCAGTACTTC. This chain connects TRBV11-2 to TRBJ2-7; no reliable D call. The length of the CDR3 is 12 residues. The germline V and J ends were trimmed by 5 bases and 0 bases, with 5 bases remaining between them. CDR1 and CDR2 (germline): SGHAT, FQNNGV. The full variable domain, in which reference TRBV11-2 and TRBJ2-7 provide the parts outside the CDR3, is EAGVAQSPRYKIIEKRQSVAFWCNPISGHATLYWYQQILGQGPKLLIQFQNNGVVDDSQLPKDRFSAERLKGVDSTLKIQPAKLEDSAVYLCASSTYSYEQYFGPGTRLTVT.

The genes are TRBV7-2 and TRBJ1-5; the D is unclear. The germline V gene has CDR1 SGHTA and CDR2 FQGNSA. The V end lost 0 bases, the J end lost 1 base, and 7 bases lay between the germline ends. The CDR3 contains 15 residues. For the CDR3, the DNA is TGTGCCAGCAGCTTAGCCCAGAACAGCAATCAGCCCCAGCATTTT. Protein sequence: CASSLAQNSNQPQHF. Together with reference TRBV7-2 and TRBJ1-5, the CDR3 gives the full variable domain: GAGVSQSPSNKVTEKGKDVELRCDPISGHTALYWYRQSLGQGLEFLIYFQGNSAPDKSGLPSDRFSAERTGGSVSTLTIQRTQQEDSAVYLCASSLAQNSNQPQHFGDGTRLSIL.

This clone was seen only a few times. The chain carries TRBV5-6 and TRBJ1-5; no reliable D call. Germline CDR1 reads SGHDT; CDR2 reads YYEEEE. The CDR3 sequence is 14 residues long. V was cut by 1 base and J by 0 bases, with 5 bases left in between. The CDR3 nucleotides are TGTGCCAGCAGCTTGTTGTATAGCAATCAGCCCCAGCATTTT. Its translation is CASSLLYSNQPQHF.

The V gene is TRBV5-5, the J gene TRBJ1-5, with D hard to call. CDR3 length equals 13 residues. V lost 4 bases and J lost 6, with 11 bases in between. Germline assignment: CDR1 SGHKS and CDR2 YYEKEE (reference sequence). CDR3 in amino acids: CASSLTTGQPQHF. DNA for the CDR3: TGTGCCAGCAGCCTTACGACGGGTCAGCCCCAGCATTTT.